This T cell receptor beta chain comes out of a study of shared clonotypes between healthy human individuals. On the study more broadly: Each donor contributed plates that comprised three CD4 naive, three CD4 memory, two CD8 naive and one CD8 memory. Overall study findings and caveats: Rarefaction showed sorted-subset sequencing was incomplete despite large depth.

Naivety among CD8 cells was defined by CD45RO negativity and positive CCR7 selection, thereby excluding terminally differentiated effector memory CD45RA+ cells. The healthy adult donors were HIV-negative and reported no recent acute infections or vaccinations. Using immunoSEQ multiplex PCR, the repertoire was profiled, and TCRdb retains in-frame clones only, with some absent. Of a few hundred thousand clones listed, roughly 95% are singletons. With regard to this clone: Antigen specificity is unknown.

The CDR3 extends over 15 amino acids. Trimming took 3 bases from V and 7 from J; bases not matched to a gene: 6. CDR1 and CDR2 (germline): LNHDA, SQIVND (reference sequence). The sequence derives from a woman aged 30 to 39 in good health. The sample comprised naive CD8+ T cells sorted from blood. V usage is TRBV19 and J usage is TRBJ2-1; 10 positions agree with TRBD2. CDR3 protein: CASSIFASGSNEQFF. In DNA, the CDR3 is TGTGCCAGTAGTATCTTTGCTAGCGGGAGTAATGAGCAGTTCTTC.